This T cell receptor (beta chain) came from a study of cytomegalovirus exposure and HLA in healthy donors. This PCR relied on a set of 60 Vbeta primers and 13 Jbeta primers. Method: immunoSEQ multiplex PCR; TCRdb's copy keeps in-frame clones and lacks some. The data show approximately 180,000 clones, with around 81% seen just once and about 1.8% held by the top ten. The CDR3 runs 14 residues. Germline-derived CDR1 and CDR2 are SGDLS and YYNGEE. V was cut by 3 bases and J by 1 base, with 11 bases left in between. This sequence was found in a man between 18 and 35 years old in good health and CMV-seronegative. The sample comprised PBMCs. The chain recombines TRBV9 with TRBJ2-7; tentatively, D is TRBD1 (5 bases). The CDR3 loop reads CASSAGFLSYEQYF. The CDR3 coding sequence is TGTGCCAGCAGCGCAGGGTTTTTATCCTACGAGCAGTACTTC.